A single sample is the source of the 26 T cell receptor beta chains below, sequenced in a study of blood T cell repertoires in COVID-19 (TCRdb year 2020). The library was built by means of the immunoSEQ multiplex PCR assay. Here the immuneACCESS table is served through TCRdb, limited to in-frame sequences with V and J called. Missing clones are a known gap in these copies; in checked studies unresolved V genes cover under half, and the rest lacks a known reason. In all, the sample holds more than 150,000 clones, and roughly 84% of those were seen once. Jointly, the top ten make up 7% of the sample. Sequences were obtained from PBMCs or T cells enriched from blood (not recorded which). The origin of the receptors is a woman between 50 and 59 years old who had recovered from COVID-19.

The chain is built from TRBV24-1 and TRBJ2-2; 7 bases map to TRBD1. The length of the CDR3 is 16 residues. From germline, CDR1 is KGHDR and CDR2 SFDVKD. The ends lost 4 bases at V and 4 bases at J; junction bases unmatched: 8. Here the CDR3 DNA reads TGTGCCACCAGTGACTTAGACAGGGTAGGCACCGGGGAGCTGTTTTTT. It translates to CATSDLDRVGTGELFF.

V usage is TRBV15 and J usage is TRBJ2-7; 7 bases map to TRBD1. The trim removed 3 bases at V and 1 base at J, leaving 15 bases unmatched. The CDR3 totals 18 residues. Germline values: CDR1 LNHNV, CDR2 YYDKDF (reference sequence). Here the CDR3 reads CATSRGLLGTASSYEQYF. In nucleotides, the CDR3 is TGTGCCACCAGCAGGGGTCTTCTCGGGACAGCGAGTTCCTACGAGCAGTACTTC.

V gene TRBV19 combines with J gene TRBJ2-7; D gene uncertain. V was cut by 5 bases and J by 4 bases, with 6 bases left in between. This CDR3 is 11 amino acids long. The germline gives CDR1 LNHDA, CDR2 SQIVND (reference sequence). The CDR3 is CASSVGYEQYF. For the CDR3, the DNA is TGTGCCAGTAGTGTCGGGTACGAGCAGTACTTC.

V gene TRBV5-8 combines with J gene TRBJ1-4; D is unclear. Trimming stripped 0 bases from V and 8 bases from J, with 14 bases between. The V gene's germline CDR1 is SGHTS and CDR2 YDEGEE. This CDR3 is built from 15 residues. As DNA, the CDR3 is TGTGCCAGCAGCTTGGGGAGGAGAGGGCCCGAAAAACTGTTTTTT. Protein sequence: CASSLGRRGPEKLFF.

With regard to this clone: The junction departs from germline at one end; a sequencing error may be responsible. This chain links TRBV19 with TRBJ1-2, with 8 positions matching TRBD1. CDR3 size: 12 residues. Germline assignment: CDR1 LNHDA and CDR2 SQIVND (reference sequence). The DNA of the CDR3 is TGTGCCAGCATTGACAGGGGTAGGTTGTTCGCCTTC. Translated: CASIDRGRLFAF.

The CDR3 DNA reads as TGTGCCATCAGTGAGGCGACGACTAGATCTTACGAGCAGTACTTC. Translating it yields CAISEATTRSYEQYF. The chain recombines TRBV10-3 with TRBJ2-7; possibly TRBD2 for D (6 bases). The CDR3 sequence is 15 residues long. The germline V gene encodes CDR1 ENHRY and CDR2 SYGVKD. Trimming cost V 2 bases and J 4 bases, with 15 bases left between them.

V and J are TRBV29-1 and TRBJ2-1; 11 positions agree with TRBD2. Germline V CDR1 and CDR2: SQVTM, ANQGSEA. The CDR3 spans 14 residues. V shed 7 bases and J 2 bases; nucleotides not matched to a gene: 4. CDR3 in amino acids: CSARTSGPYNEQFF. CDR3 bases: TGCAGCGCTCGGACTAGCGGGCCCTACAATGAGCAGTTCTTC.

The rearrangement links TRBV4-1 to TRBJ1-4; D gene uncertain. V shed 0 bases and J shed 2 bases, with 7 bases lying between them. Germline V gene sequence: CDR1 MGHRA, CDR2 YSYEKL. The CDR3 loop spans 15 amino acids. In nucleotides, the CDR3 is TGCGCCAGCAGCCAAGACCGGGTGACTAATGAAAAACTGTTTTTT. Translated: CASSQDRVTNEKLFF.

V is TRBV6-5 and J is TRBJ1-6, with D unresolved. Per the germline V gene, CDR1 is MNHEY and CDR2 is SVGAGI. The V and J ends lost 5 bases and 8 bases respectively, with 13 bases between them. This CDR3 has 14 amino acids. CDR3 nucleotide sequence: TGTGCCAGCAGTACCCGTCGACTCCATTCACCCCTCCACTTT. Protein sequence: CASSTRRLHSPLHF.

The chain links TRBV5-1 to TRBJ2-5, with 8 bases identical to TRBD1. V was clipped by 0 bases and J by 5 bases; unmatched bases: 3. The CDR3 length is 14 residues. In germline, CDR1 is SGHRS, CDR2 YFSETQ. The CDR3 DNA is TGCGCCAGCAGCTTGGGACAGGGGTTGGAGACCCAGTACTTC. This translates into CASSLGQGLETQYF. Full variable domain (missing parts from reference TRBV5-1 and TRBJ2-5): KAGVTQTPRYLIKTRGQQVTLSCSPISGHRSVSWYQQTPGQGLQFLFEYFSETQRNKGNFPGRFSGRQFSNSRSEMNVSTLELGDSALYLCASSLGQGLETQYFGPGTRLLVL.

The chain links TRBV6-5 to TRBJ1-4; 8 positions agree with TRBD1. This CDR3 has 15 residues. J was trimmed by 5 bases and V by 10 bases; bases with no gene match: 12. Germline V gives CDR1 MNHEY, CDR2 SVGAGI. The CDR3 here is CATRGMTGENEKLFF. Here the CDR3 DNA reads TGTGCCACCAGAGGGATGACAGGGGAAAATGAAAAACTGTTTTTT.

V usage is TRBV24-1 and J usage is TRBJ2-2, with D possibly matching TRBD2 (5 bases). The CDR3 length is 16 residues. Germline CDR1 reads KGHDR; CDR2 reads SFDVKD. Trimming took 3 bases from V and 3 from J, leaving 13 bases between them. The CDR3 DNA reads as TGTGCCACCAGTGATCCCCGCGCGGGTGACACCGGGGAGCTGTTTTTT. As protein: CATSDPRAGDTGELFF.

The chain combines TRBV30 with TRBJ2-1; the match to TRBD2 covers 12 bases. The CDR3 extends over 15 amino acids. In germline, CDR1 is GTSNPN, CDR2 SVGIG (reference sequence). With V trimmed by 3 bases and J by 0 bases, 0 bases remained unmatched. CDR3 protein: CAWRTSGSSYNEQFF. The DNA for the CDR3 is TGTGCCTGGAGGACTAGCGGGAGCTCCTACAATGAGCAGTTCTTC.

The genes are TRBV29-1 and TRBJ1-2, with 9 positions matching TRBD1. CDR3 length equals 10 residues. V shed 7 bases and J 6 bases; nucleotides not matched to a gene: 0. From germline, CDR1 is SQVTM and CDR2 ANQGSEA. Here the CDR3 reads CSGDRDGYTF. The CDR3 bases are TGCAGCGGGGACAGGGATGGCTACACCTTC.

The V call is TRBV11-3, the J call TRBJ2-7; D is unclear. V lost 3 bases and J lost 0, with 6 bases in between. Looked up from germline, CDR1 is SGHNT and CDR2 is YENEEA. CDR3 length: 13 amino acids. In DNA form, the CDR3 reads TGTGCCAGCAGCTTCCCTAACTCCTACGAGCAGTACTTC. This codes for CASSFPNSYEQYF.

There are a few counts of this clone. The chain carries TRBV7-2 and TRBJ2-7; D may be TRBD2 (5 bases). Germline V CDR1 and CDR2: SGHTA, FQGNSA. This CDR3 is built from 12 residues. Trimming stripped 4 bases from V and 5 bases from J, with 9 bases between. CDR3 coding DNA: TGTGCCAGCAGCTATGAGGGCGACGAGCAGTACTTC. It translates to CASSYEGDEQYF. Supplemented by reference TRBV7-2 and TRBJ2-7, the full variable domain reads GAGVSQSPSNKVTEKGKDVELRCDPISGHTALYWYRQSLGQGLEFLIYFQGNSAPDKSGLPSDRFSAERTGGSVSTLTIQRTQQEDSAVYLCASSYEGDEQYFGPGTRLTVT.

This chain uses TRBV6-5 with TRBJ1-2, with D possibly TRBD1 on 5 matching bases. Looked up from germline, CDR1 is MNHEY and CDR2 is SVGAGI. Trimming removed 4 bases from V and 0 bases from J, with 9 bases in between. CDR3 length: 14 amino acids. The CDR3 DNA reads TGTGCCAGCAGTTTCGGGACTCCTAACTATGGCTACACCTTC. Amino acid sequence: CASSFGTPNYGYTF.

This clone appeared once. The chain recombines TRBV7-9 with TRBJ2-1; possible D gene TRBD2, 5 bases. The CDR3 sequence is 15 residues long. Trimming took off 4 bases at V and 4 bases at J, with 14 bases between the two ends. Germline-derived CDR1 and CDR2 are SEHNR and FQNEAQ (reference sequence). The CDR3 reads CASSSTRGPYNEQFF. Written as DNA, the CDR3 is TGTGCCAGCAGCTCAACGAGAGGGCCTTACAATGAGCAGTTCTTC.

The V call is TRBV9, the J call TRBJ2-5; 8 bases map to TRBD2. This CDR3 region has 16 residues. CDR1 SGDLS and CDR2 YYNGEE come from the germline V gene. The V and J ends lost 0 bases and 2 bases, in that order; junction bases with no gene match: 6. For the CDR3, the DNA is TGTGCCAGCAGCGTAGTTGGTAGCGGGGTACAAGAGACCCAGTACTTC. Protein product: CASSVVGSGVQETQYF.

This clone was recorded once. The chain has TRBV11-2 and TRBJ2-1; 8 nucleotides match TRBD1. The germline V gene encodes CDR1 SGHAT and CDR2 FQNNGV. The V and J ends lost 2 bases and 2 bases, in that order; junction bases with no gene match: 5. CDR3 length: 16 residues. The CDR3 here is CASSLQGASAYNEQFF. CDR3 nucleotides: TGTGCCAGCAGCTTACAGGGGGCGAGCGCCTACAATGAGCAGTTCTTC.

The chain couples TRBV18 to TRBJ2-1; D is undetermined. The CDR3 is 13 residues long. Trimming stripped 6 bases from V and 5 bases from J, with 11 bases between. Germline V lookup: CDR1 KGHSH, CDR2 LQKENI. The CDR3 loop is CASSQDRDNEQFF. Written as DNA, the CDR3 is TGTGCCAGCTCCCAAGATAGAGACAATGAGCAGTTCTTC.

This clone was seen a handful of times. This sequence joins TRBV7-2 and TRBJ2-7; tentative D call: TRBD2 (5 bases). V was trimmed by 5 bases and J by 6 bases, leaving 14 bases between them. From germline, CDR1 is SGHTA and CDR2 FQGNSA. CDR3 length: 13 amino acids. The CDR3 loop is CASSAGWGLEQYF. CDR3 nucleotide sequence: TGTGCCAGCAGCGCGGGTTGGGGTCTCGAGCAGTACTTC.

This chain links TRBV15 with TRBJ2-1, with 8 bases fitting TRBD2. V trimming: 0 bases; J trimming: 9 bases; junction bases outside the gene matches: 10. The V gene's germline CDR1 is LNHNV and CDR2 YYDKDF (reference sequence). The CDR3 totals 16 residues. The CDR3 loop reads CATSRDRLAGGGEQFF. In DNA, the CDR3 is TGTGCCACCAGCAGAGATCGGCTAGCGGGCGGGGGTGAGCAGTTCTTC.

Only a few counts were recorded for this clone. The chain recombines TRBV7-9 with TRBJ2-7; TRBD2 might be the D (5 bases). The CDR3 is 13 residues long. The V gene's germline CDR1 is SEHNR and CDR2 FQNEAQ (reference sequence). Trimming took 2 bases from V and 2 from J, leaving 7 bases between them. The CDR3 protein is CASSLRETYEQYF. The CDR3 region has the DNA TGTGCCAGCAGCTTAAGGGAGACCTACGAGCAGTACTTC.

The rearrangement joins TRBV2 to TRBJ1-1, with D tentatively TRBD1 (6 bases). Germline-derived CDR1 and CDR2 are SNHLY and FYNNEI. Trimming pared 6 bases from V and 0 bases from J, leaving 11 bases between. The length of the CDR3 is 14 residues. The CDR3 sequence is CASRGAQLNTEAFF. In DNA, the CDR3 is TGTGCCAGCAGGGGGGCACAGTTGAACACTGAAGCTTTCTTT.

This clone occurred once. The chain joins TRBV13 to TRBJ2-5; 7 nucleotides align to TRBD2. This CDR3 has 15 amino acids. Trimming at V came to 5 bases and at J to 2 bases, leaving 8 bases not matched to a gene. The germline CDR1 and CDR2 sequences are PRHDT and FYEKMQ (reference sequence). CDR3 residues: CASSLVTSAQETQYF. CDR3 coding DNA: TGTGCCAGCAGCCTCGTTACTAGCGCACAAGAGACCCAGTACTTC.